The entry below describes one T cell receptor beta chain. Seattle patients were enrolled during active infection and followed longitudinally. The sample belongs to a study of blood T cell repertoires in COVID-19. Overall study context: Donors in the United States, Italy and Spain gave samples during acute or convalescent COVID-19.

Sequencing was performed with immunoSEQ multiplex PCR; in TCRdb, only in-frame clones are kept and a portion is missing. The sample has hundreds of thousands of clones, roughly 88% seen once. Per the germline V gene, CDR1 is KGHSH and CDR2 is LQKENI. The ends were cut back, 2 bases at V and 0 bases at J, with 14 bases in the middle. The CDR3 is 16 residues long. The receptor comes from a woman in her sixties or seventies with COVID-19, enrolled during active disease. The source material was peripheral blood. J is TRBJ2-7 and V is TRBV18; the D gene is possibly TRBD2 (5 bases). CDR3 sequence: CASSPNRLRNSYEQYF. In DNA form, the CDR3 reads TGTGCCAGCTCACCAAATCGACTACGGAACTCCTACGAGCAGTACTTC.